The 19 T cell receptor beta chains presented below share a single source sample, sequenced in a study of cytomegalovirus exposure and HLA in healthy donors. Primers included in the PCR were 60 Vbeta and 13 Jbeta primers. The assay was immunoSEQ multiplex PCR, and TCRdb's table has in-frame clones only and misses some. The sample yields 75,000 to 100,000 clones, roughly 79% seen once. The material sequenced was PBMCs. These receptors originate from a man younger than 40 in good health and CMV-seronegative.

The CDR3 bases are TGTGCCACTTGGGAGGGCCCTAATGAAAAACTGTTTTTT. Its protein is CATWEGPNEKLFF. V and J are TRBV7-9 and TRBJ1-4; D remains unclear. V was trimmed by 10 bases and J by 3 bases, leaving 12 bases between them. CDR1 and CDR2 from the germline V gene are SEHNR and FQNEAQ (reference sequence). CDR3 length: 13 amino acids.

This clone showed up just a few times. The DNA for the CDR3 is TGTGCCAGCAGTCCGCTCCGGGACAGCTCGACCTACGAGCAGTACGTC. Amino acid sequence: CASSPLRDSSTYEQYV. The rearrangement joins TRBV27 to TRBJ2-7, with TRBD1 matching over 7 bases. Germline-derived CDR1 and CDR2 are MNHEY and SMNVEV (reference sequence). V gave up 5 bases and J gave up 2 bases; unmatched junction bases: 12. CDR3 length: 16 amino acids.

This rearrangement joins TRBV19 to TRBJ2-6; unclear D gene. Trimming took off 5 bases at V and 2 bases at J, with 16 bases between the two ends. The CDR3 runs 17 residues. Germline assignment: CDR1 LNHDA and CDR2 SQIVND (reference sequence). CDR3 bases: TGTGCCAGTAGTCCCATCCTCCATCGGGCTGGGGCCAACGTCCTGACTTTC. It encodes CASSPILHRAGANVLTF.

The sample holds a few counts of this clone. The J gene is TRBJ1-1, the V gene TRBV6-5, with D uncertain. Germline-derived CDR1 and CDR2 are MNHEY and SVGAGI. CDR3 length equals 12 residues. Trimming cost V 5 bases and J 3 bases, with 7 bases left between them. Written as DNA, the CDR3 is TGTGCCAGCAGTCAAACTCACACTGAAGCTTTCTTT. This codes for CASSQTHTEAFF.

The V gene is TRBV5-1, the J gene TRBJ1-5, with TRBD1 as a possible D gene (5 bases). V lost 4 bases and J 4 bases, leaving 15 bases between the germline ends. This CDR3 is built from 15 residues. Germline CDR1 and CDR2: SGHRS and YFSETQ. CDR3 bases: TGCGCCAGCAGCAGCTGGGGGGATGCAAATCAGCCCCAGCATTTT. It encodes CASSSWGDANQPQHF.

This chain joins TRBV5-1 and TRBJ1-2, with a possible D match to TRBD1 (6 bases). The germline V and J ends were trimmed by 2 bases and 0 bases, with 14 bases remaining between them. The CDR3 is 16 residues long. Germline V lookup: CDR1 SGHRS, CDR2 YFSETQ. The CDR3 sequence: CASSFGQTTANYGYTF. The CDR3 DNA reads TGCGCCAGCAGCTTCGGACAGACAACAGCTAACTATGGCTACACCTTC. Based on the CDR3 plus reference TRBV5-1 and TRBJ1-2, the full variable domain is KAGVTQTPRYLIKTRGQQVTLSCSPISGHRSVSWYQQTPGQGLQFLFEYFSETQRNKGNFPGRFSGRQFSNSRSEMNVSTLELGDSALYLCASSFGQTTANYGYTFGSGTRLTVV.

This rearrangement joins TRBV5-1 to TRBJ2-2; no reliable D call. V was clipped by 0 bases and J by 1 base, with 7 bases between them. Germline V gene sequence: CDR1 SGHRS, CDR2 YFSETQ. The length of the CDR3 is 15 residues. CDR3 in amino acids: CASSLDRRNTGELFF. The CDR3 DNA sequence: TGCGCCAGCAGCTTGGACAGACGGAACACCGGGGAGCTGTTTTTT.

V is TRBV2 and J is TRBJ2-5; 8 bases fit TRBD2. CDR3 length equals 16 residues. Germline CDR1 and CDR2: SNHLY and FYNNEI. V was pared by 8 bases and J by 5 bases, with 16 bases of the junction left unmatched. CDR3 DNA: TGTGCCAGCCATGAGGTAGCGGGGAGGTATACGGAGACCCAGTACTTC. Residues: CASHEVAGRYTETQYF.

The chain is built from TRBV29-1 and TRBJ2-5, with 14 bases matching TRBD2. Germline CDR1 is SQVTM and CDR2 is ANQGSEA. The J segment lost 3 bases and the V segment lost 5 bases, leaving 5 bases of the junction unmatched. The CDR3 is 15 residues long. The CDR3 nucleotides read TGCAGCGTTCCGACTAGCGGGGGGGCGGAAGAGACCCAGTACTTC. Protein sequence: CSVPTSGGAEETQYF.

The V call is TRBV5-4, the J call TRBJ2-5; 10 bases map to TRBD2. CDR3 length: 16 amino acids. Germline CDR1 SGHNT, CDR2 YYREEE (reference sequence). Unmatched junction bases numbered 10, after V lost 3 bases and J lost 5 bases. The CDR3 loop reads CASSSVSSGRSETQYF. In DNA, the CDR3 is TGTGCCAGCAGCTCCGTTTCTAGCGGGAGATCGGAGACCCAGTACTTC.

The genes are TRBV7-6 and TRBJ2-1; the match to TRBD1 covers 8 bases. There are 15 residues in the CDR3. The trim removed 4 bases at V and 2 bases at J, leaving 4 bases unmatched. CDR1 is SGHVS and CDR2 is FNYEAQ in the germline V gene. The CDR3 region has the DNA TGTGCCAGCAGCTCGCGACAGGGGCCCTACAATGAGCAGTTCTTC. Protein sequence: CASSSRQGPYNEQFF. The whole variable domain, filled in from reference TRBV7-6 and TRBJ2-1, reads GAGVSQSPRYKVTKRGQDVALRCDPISGHVSLYWYRQALGQGPEFLTYFNYEAQQDKSGLPNDRFSAERPEGSISTLTIQRTEQRDSAMYRCASSSRQGPYNEQFFGPGTRLTVL.

This clone appeared a single time. The chain carries TRBV2 and TRBJ2-3; 7 nucleotides line up with TRBD2. The CDR3 is 14 amino acids. From germline, CDR1 is SNHLY and CDR2 FYNNEI. J was trimmed by 6 bases and V by 4 bases; bases with no gene match: 7. In DNA, the CDR3 is TGTGCCAGCAGTGGGATAACTAGCGCCGATACGCAGTATTTT. It codes for CASSGITSADTQYF.

The V call is TRBV29-1, the J call TRBJ1-2; 8 bases agree with TRBD1. Trimming took 3 bases from V and 3 from J; bases not matched to a gene: 9. The CDR3 loop spans 15 amino acids. Germline assignment: CDR1 SQVTM and CDR2 ANQGSEA. This CDR3 is CSVEDRDRHYYGYTF. CDR3 coding DNA: TGCAGCGTTGAGGACCGGGACAGGCACTACTATGGCTACACCTTC.

This chain uses TRBV29-1 with TRBJ2-3; weak D call: TRBD1 (5 bases). The V end lost 1 base, the J end lost 14 bases, and 10 bases lay between the germline ends. Germline CDR1 is SQVTM and CDR2 is ANQGSEA. CDR3 length equals 10 residues. DNA of the CDR3: TGCAGCGTTGAAGTGGGGCGCGCGTATTTT. This encodes CSVEVGRAYF.

The chain couples TRBV27 to TRBJ2-2, with 8 bases that match TRBD2. The trim removed 3 bases at V and 5 bases at J, leaving 8 bases unmatched. Germline V CDR1 and CDR2: MNHEY, SMNVEV (reference sequence). The CDR3 loop spans 16 amino acids. The CDR3: CASSFGGALMTGELFF. The CDR3 DNA reads TGTGCCAGCAGTTTCGGGGGGGCGTTGATGACCGGGGAGCTGTTTTTT.

The rearrangement joins TRBV7-3 to TRBJ1-2; D remains unclear. The germline gives CDR1 SGHTA, CDR2 FQGTGA. The V end lost 2 bases, the J end lost 0 bases, and 10 bases lay between the germline ends. The CDR3 extends over 15 amino acids. CDR3 region: CASSLEGTTNYGYTF. The CDR3 region has the DNA TGTGCCAGCAGCTTAGAGGGCACGACTAACTATGGCTACACCTTC.

The sample holds a few counts of this clone. The chain carries TRBV4-2 and TRBJ1-1; 12 nucleotides line up with TRBD1. Per germline, CDR1 LGHNA and CDR2 YNFKEQ. CDR3 length equals 18 residues. V was clipped by 3 bases and J by 2 bases; unmatched bases: 10. CDR3 region: CASSHMGQGARRNTEAFF. CDR3 sequence (DNA): TGTGCCAGCAGCCACATGGGACAGGGGGCTCGGAGAAACACTGAAGCTTTCTTT.

The chain recombines TRBV27 with TRBJ1-2; 10 positions match TRBD1. This CDR3 spans 18 amino acids. Per germline, CDR1 MNHEY and CDR2 SMNVEV (reference sequence). V lost 5 bases to trimming and J lost 2 bases; unmatched junction nucleotides: 14. CDR3 amino acids: CASSPTDKTGGRNYGYTF. The CDR3 nucleotides are TGTGCCAGCAGTCCTACTGACAAGACAGGGGGCAGGAACTATGGCTACACCTTC.

This clone appeared a few times. CDR3: CASSRFSGNTIYF. CDR3 nucleotides: TGTGCCAGCAGCCGTTTCTCTGGAAACACCATATATTTT. This sequence joins TRBV5-6 and TRBJ1-3, with unresolved D. V gave up 4 bases and J gave up 0 bases, with 5 bases separating them. This CDR3 has 13 amino acids. Germline V gene sequence: CDR1 SGHDT, CDR2 YYEEEE.